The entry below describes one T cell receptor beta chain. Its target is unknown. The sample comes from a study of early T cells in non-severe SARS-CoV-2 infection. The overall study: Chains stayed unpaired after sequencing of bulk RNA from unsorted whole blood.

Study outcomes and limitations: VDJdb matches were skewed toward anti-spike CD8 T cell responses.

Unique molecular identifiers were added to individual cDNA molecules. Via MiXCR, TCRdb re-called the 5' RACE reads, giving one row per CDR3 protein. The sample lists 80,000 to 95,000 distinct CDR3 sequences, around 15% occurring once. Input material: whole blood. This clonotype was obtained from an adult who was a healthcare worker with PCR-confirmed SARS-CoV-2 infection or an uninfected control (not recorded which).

CDR3 nucleotide sequence: TGTGCCAGCAGCTTCACGACAAGTTACGACGAGCAGTACTTC. As protein: CASSFTTSYDEQYF. This rearrangement joins TRBV11-3 to TRBJ2-7; D is ambiguous. Germline V gives CDR1 SGHNT, CDR2 YENEEA. Trimming stripped 3 bases from V and 5 bases from J, with 14 bases between. CDR3 length: 14 amino acids.